This T cell receptor (beta chain) was documented in a study of immune evolution from preneoplasia to lung adenocarcinoma. The CDR3 sequence is 18 residues long. With 0 bases clipped from V and 6 bases from J, the junction kept 8 bases outside the gene matches. CDR1 LNHNV and CDR2 YYDKDF come from the germline V gene (reference sequence). The assay was immunoSEQ multiplex PCR, and TCRdb's table has in-frame clones only and misses some. Of 9,500 to 15,000 clones in the sample, approximately 81% were seen once. The chain recombines TRBV15 with TRBJ2-2; 12 bases fit TRBD2. The specimen sequenced was FFPE tissue from an adenomatous hyperplasia lung lesion. Subset given: atypical adenomatous hyperplasia (AAH), lung preneoplasia. This clonotype was sampled from a person over 45 with lung adenocarcinoma. The CDR3: CATSRDPLAGGVSGELFF. CDR3 nucleotide sequence: TGTGCCACCAGCAGAGACCCACTAGCGGGAGGTGTCTCCGGGGAGCTGTTTTTT.